In this sample, the clone carrying this T cell receptor beta chain turned up a few times. Its cognate antigen is unknown. Treatment reported: roughly nine-day PBMC culture with coronavirus spike peptide pools or control peptides (ViraFEST assay). Alongside approximately 11 IU/ml IL-2 and approximately 9.8 ug/ml peptide pools, PBMCs were cultured at some 1.9 million per well. The Oncomine TCR Beta short-read assay was what sequenced the DNA obtained from cultured CD4+ T cells. MiXCR, run by TCRdb on the PCR reads, gives a single entry per CDR3 protein. The sample has roughly 26,000 distinct CDR3 sequences, around three fifths seen once. The data stem from a study of vaccination and CD4 T cells after COVID-19. Looking at the study overall: Convalescent patients were SARS-CoV-2 positive by nasal swab PCR; ten or so mild, one severe. Study-level points and caveats: The study sampled relatively few convalescent patients and omitted early post-infection timepoints. The rise in median SARS-CoV-2-reactive clonotypes, from around 21 to 38, was not significant.

The CDR3 has 14 residues. Germline V gives CDR1 LNHNV, CDR2 YYDKDF (reference sequence). The V gene lost 5 bases and the J gene lost 4 bases, with 15 bases spanning the gap. The source of this sequence is a human donor who had recovered from COVID-19. The chain combines TRBV15 with TRBJ2-7; D uncertain. The sequenced sample was CD4+ T cells from blood, cultured in vitro. In DNA form, the CDR3 reads TGTGCCACCAGCCCCAGGCAAAGCATTTACGAGCAGTACTTC. Translation: CATSPRQSIYEQYF.